This T cell receptor (beta chain) is drawn from a study of blood T cell repertoires in COVID-19. About the study: Whether acute or convalescent, the COVID-19 samples came from the United States, Italy and Spain. PBMCs, B-cell-depleted T cells, or T cells were the source of the cDNA or gDNA that made up the material.

Under the authors' procedure: How many nucleated cells were present was estimated from reference gene primer amplification. Some clones are missing from TCRdb's copy, which holds only in-frame ones; the method was immunoSEQ multiplex PCR. Clone size and the V and J calls come from that table; the DNA yielded D and trimming. The table lists over 45,000 clones, 75% to 80% of them singletons, with 20% in the top ten. The germline CDR1 and CDR2 sequences are SNHLY and FYNNEI. This CDR3 spans 14 amino acids. Deletions cut 5 bases from V and 3 bases from J, with 10 bases between. The sequencing input was peripheral blood. The sequence came from a human donor with active or convalescent COVID-19. The donor label of this sample is uncertain. The rearrangement links TRBV2 to TRBJ2-2; possible D gene TRBD2, 5 bases. The CDR3 DNA is TGTGCCAGCAGTCCGGACTCCTACACCGGGGAGCTGTTTTTT. The encoded protein is CASSPDSYTGELFF.